This T cell receptor (beta chain) derives from a study of T-cell memory formation after mild COVID-19. Study results and limitations: Clones contracting across day 15 to 85 had a balanced CD4/CD8 profile; later expanding clones leaned CD4+. Mostly located in CM and EM were contracting CD4+ clones, with contracting CD8+ clones located in EMRA.

Concerning this clonotype: Antigen: not known.

Germline loops: CDR1 LNHNV, CDR2 YYDKDF (reference sequence). V lost 5 bases, J lost 2 bases, and 4 bases stayed unmatched. There are 16 residues in the CDR3. TCR alpha and TCR beta cDNA libraries carrying sample barcodes and UMIs came from 5'RACE with constant-segment primers. From the 5' RACE reads, TCRdb called clonotypes with MiXCR, one entry per CDR3 protein. The repertoire holds 250,000 to 400,000 distinct CDR3 sequences, 13% to 15% seen once, with 20% to 25% in the top ten. This chain joins TRBV15 and TRBJ2-5, with TRBD2 identical over 14 bases. The sequence was collected from a man between 18 and 35 years old who had mild COVID-19 (a few samples of this study predate the infection). Cell type and time point are not known. The sequencing sample was made of PBMCs or a T cell subset sorted from them (not recorded which). The CDR3 nucleotides are TGTGCCACCAGCTTCCGACTAGCGGGGGGGCAAGAGACCCAGTACTTC. Its translation is CATSFRLAGGQETQYF. The full variable domain, its missing parts supplied by reference TRBV15 and TRBJ2-5, is DAMVIQNPRYQVTQFGKPVTLSCSQTLNHNVMYWYQQKSSQAPKLLFHYYDKDFNNEADTPDNFQSRRPNTSFCFLDIRSPGLGDTAMYLCATSFRLAGGQETQYFGPGTRLLVL.